These T cell receptor beta chains were read from a single sample in a study of shared clonotypes between healthy human individuals. Assay used: immunoSEQ multiplex PCR; TCRdb lists only in-frame clones, some missing. The data contain over 800,000 clones, nearly 95% of them seen just once; the ten biggest clones take up 24%. Sequencing used naive CD8+ T cells sorted from blood. These receptors all stem from a young man in good health. Each CDR3 is given with its conserved first and last residue. A D gene is named only where the DNA matches it firmly. For some rows the clone size is stated as once, few or many, or as a class when expanded; others skip it.

V gene	D gene	clone size	J gene	CDR3 protein	CDR3 DNA
TRBV5-1	TRBD1	.	TRBJ2-7	CASSLGWTGAYEQYF	TGCGCCAGCAGCTTAGGCTGGACAGGGGCCTACGAGCAGTACTTC
TRBV27	TRBD1	.	TRBJ2-7	CASSPDTGGARIEQYF	TGTGCCAGCAGTCCGGACACAGGGGGAGCCCGTATCGAGCAGTACTTC
TRBV9	TRBD2	.	TRBJ2-7	CASSAHPAGGGYEQYF	TGTGCCAGCAGCGCCCACCCGGCCGGGGGAGGGTACGAGCAGTACTTC
TRBV4-1	.	.	TRBJ2-7	CASSQASGSNYEQYF	TGCGCCAGCAGCCAAGCTTCCGGGTCAAACTACGAGCAGTACTTC
TRBV5-4	.	.	TRBJ2-5	CASSLEQTQETQYF	TGTGCCAGCAGCTTAGAACAGACCCAAGAGACCCAGTACTTC
TRBV6-1	.	.	TRBJ2-3	CASSEGSRVRKDTQYF	TGTGCCAGCAGTGAAGGATCCCGAGTGAGGAAAGATACGCAGTATTTT
TRBV5-1	.	.	TRBJ2-5	CASSLGIYGGLNQETQYF	TGCGCCAGCAGCTTGGGGATCTATGGGGGGCTTAATCAAGAGACCCAGTACTTC
TRBV4-3	TRBD1	.	TRBJ2-7	CASSQESRTGDYYEQYF	TGCGCCAGCAGCCAAGAATCCAGGACAGGGGATTACTACGAGCAGTACTTC
TRBV5-1	.	.	TRBJ2-1	CASSAEGSEQFF	TGCGCCAGCAGCGCAGAGGGGAGTGAGCAGTTCTTC
TRBV27	.	.	TRBJ2-5	CASSGGRAQYF	TGTGCCAGCAGTGGGGGCAGGGCCCAGTACTTC
TRBV28	TRBD1	.	TRBJ1-1	CASRVDRVNTEAFF	TGTGCCAGCAGAGTCGACAGGGTGAACACTGAAGCTTTCTTT
TRBV6-6	TRBD1	few	TRBJ2-7	CASSPRDREYEQYF	TGTGCCAGCAGTCCTAGGGACAGAGAGTACGAGCAGTACTTC
TRBV6-4	TRBD2	.	TRBJ2-1	CASSDSSGRGYNEQFF	TGTGCCAGCAGTGACTCGAGCGGGAGGGGATACAATGAGCAGTTCTTC
TRBV28	TRBD1	once	TRBJ1-1	CASRIQGFEAFF	TGTGCCAGCAGGATACAGGGGTTTGAAGCTTTCTTT
TRBV7-9	.	.	TRBJ1-3	CASSLVVGGGNTIYF	TGTGCCAGCAGCTTAGTGGTCGGAGGCGGAAACACCATATATTTT
TRBV27	TRBD2	few	TRBJ2-5	CASSSQREQETQYF	TGTGCCAGCAGTTCCCAGCGGGAGCAAGAGACCCAGTACTTC
TRBV5-1	TRBD2	.	TRBJ2-1	CASSGRVAGKAYNEQFF	TGCGCCAGCAGCGGGCGCGTAGCGGGAAAGGCCTACAATGAGCAGTTCTTC
TRBV27	TRBD1	.	TRBJ2-2	CASSPLDRGSTGELFF	TGTGCCAGCAGCCCCCTGGACAGGGGGTCGACCGGGGAGCTGTTTTTT
TRBV28	.	few	TRBJ2-7	CASSPGYEQYF	TGTGCCAGCAGCCCGGGTTACGAGCAGTACTTC
TRBV19	TRBD1	.	TRBJ2-1	CASSIVGQSSYNEQFF	TGTGCCAGTAGTATTGTGGGACAGTCCTCCTACAATGAGCAGTTCTTC
TRBV5-6	TRBD2	.	TRBJ2-7	CASTTSGVYEQYF	TGTGCCAGCACCACTAGCGGGGTATACGAGCAGTACTTC
TRBV7-9	TRBD1	once	TRBJ2-7	CASSGQGSSYEQYF	TGTGCCAGCAGCGGACAGGGGTCCTCCTACGAGCAGTACTTC
TRBV21-1	.	.	TRBJ2-1	CATRGRGRYGEQFF	TGTGCCACTCGGGGGCGCGGGAGGTATGGTGAGCAGTTCTTC
TRBV6-1	.	.	TRBJ1-1	CASSVVGVHTEAFF	TGTGCCAGCAGTGTCGTAGGGGTTCACACTGAAGCTTTCTTT
TRBV11-2	.	.	TRBJ2-7	CASSLGAYYEQYF	TGTGCCAGCAGCTTAGGGGCCTATTACGAGCAGTACTTC
TRBV28	.	few	TRBJ2-7	CASGDRAYEQYF	TGTGCCAGCGGCGACCGAGCCTACGAGCAGTACTTC
TRBV9	TRBD2	.	TRBJ2-2	CASSVNPTSGRYTGELFF	TGTGCCAGCAGCGTAAACCCGACTAGCGGGAGGTACACCGGGGAGCTGTTTTTT
TRBV2	TRBD1	.	TRBJ2-1	CASRGQGDEQFF	TGTGCCAGCAGGGGACAGGGAGACGAGCAGTTCTTC
TRBV6-6	.	.	TRBJ2-2	CASSFRGGSDTGELFF	TGTGCCAGCAGTTTCAGAGGGGGGTCGGACACCGGGGAGCTGTTTTTT
TRBV28	.	once	TRBJ2-7	CASSSAVASYEQYF	TGTGCCAGCAGTTCCGCTGTCGCATCCTACGAGCAGTACTTC
TRBV2	.	few	TRBJ2-7	CASSITYEQYF	TGTGCCAGCAGCATTACCTACGAGCAGTACTTC
TRBV6-1	TRBD1	.	TRBJ2-5	CASSEDEGPGGETQYF	TGTGCCAGCAGTGAAGATGAGGGGCCAGGGGGCGAGACCCAGTACTTC
TRBV5-8	TRBD2	.	TRBJ2-1	CASGGLAGEFEQFF	TGTGCCAGCGGGGGACTAGCGGGAGAGTTTGAGCAGTTCTTC
TRBV2	TRBD1	.	TRBJ2-6	CASSADRDRPSGANVLTF	TGTGCCAGCAGTGCTGACCGGGACAGGCCTTCTGGGGCCAACGTCCTGACTTTC
TRBV28	.	.	TRBJ2-7	CASNQGDEQYF	TGTGCCAGCAATCAAGGGGACGAGCAGTACTTC
TRBV6-1	TRBD1	.	TRBJ1-5	CASSDPGQGDQPQHF	TGTGCCAGCAGTGACCCCGGACAGGGCGATCAGCCCCAGCATTTT
TRBV11-3	TRBD2	.	TRBJ2-5	CASSLGVRTSGYQETQYF	TGTGCCAGCAGCTTGGGGGTTCGGACTAGCGGATACCAAGAGACCCAGTACTTC
TRBV14	TRBD2	.	TRBJ2-2	CASSTRSGARTGELFF	TGTGCCAGCAGCACCCGGAGCGGGGCGAGAACCGGGGAGCTGTTTTTT
TRBV27	.	.	TRBJ2-5	CASSWGRQKRETQYF	TGTGCCAGCAGTTGGGGACGCCAAAAACGCGAGACCCAGTACTTC